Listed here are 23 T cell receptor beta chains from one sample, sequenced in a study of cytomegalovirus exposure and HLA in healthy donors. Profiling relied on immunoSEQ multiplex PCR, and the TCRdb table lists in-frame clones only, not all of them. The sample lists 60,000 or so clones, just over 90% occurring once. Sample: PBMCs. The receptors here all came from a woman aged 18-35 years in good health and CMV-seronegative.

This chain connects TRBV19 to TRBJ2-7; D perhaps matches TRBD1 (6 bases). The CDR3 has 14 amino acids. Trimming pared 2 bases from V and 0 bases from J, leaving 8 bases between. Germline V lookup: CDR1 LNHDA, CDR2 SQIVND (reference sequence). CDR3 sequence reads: CASSITGSSYEQYF. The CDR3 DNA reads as TGTGCCAGTAGTATAACAGGGAGCTCCTACGAGCAGTACTTC.

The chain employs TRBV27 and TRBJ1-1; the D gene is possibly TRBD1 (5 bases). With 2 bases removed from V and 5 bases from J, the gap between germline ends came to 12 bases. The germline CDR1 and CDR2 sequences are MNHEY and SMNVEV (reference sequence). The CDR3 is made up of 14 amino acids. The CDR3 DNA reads TGTGCCAGCAGTTTAGCAGGGCCGGGTACTGAAGCTTTCTTT. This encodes CASSLAGPGTEAFF.

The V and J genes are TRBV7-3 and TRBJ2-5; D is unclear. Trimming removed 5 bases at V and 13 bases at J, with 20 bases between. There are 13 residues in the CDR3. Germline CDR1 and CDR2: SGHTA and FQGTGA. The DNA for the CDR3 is TGTGCCAGCAGCGAAAACAGTGTTACTGCCTTGTACTTC. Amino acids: CASSENSVTALYF.

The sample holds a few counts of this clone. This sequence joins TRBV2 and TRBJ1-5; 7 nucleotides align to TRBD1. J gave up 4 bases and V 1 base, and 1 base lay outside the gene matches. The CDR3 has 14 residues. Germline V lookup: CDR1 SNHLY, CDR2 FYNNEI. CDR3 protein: CASSEEQGNQPQHF. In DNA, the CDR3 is TGTGCCAGCAGTGAAGAACAGGGGAATCAGCCCCAGCATTTT.

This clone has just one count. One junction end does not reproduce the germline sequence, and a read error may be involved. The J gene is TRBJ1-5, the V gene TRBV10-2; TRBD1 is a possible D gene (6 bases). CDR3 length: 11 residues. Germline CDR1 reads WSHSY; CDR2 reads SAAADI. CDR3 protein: CASSRGGVAYF. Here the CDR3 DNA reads TGCGCCAGCAGCCGAGGGGGGGTGGCCTATTTT.

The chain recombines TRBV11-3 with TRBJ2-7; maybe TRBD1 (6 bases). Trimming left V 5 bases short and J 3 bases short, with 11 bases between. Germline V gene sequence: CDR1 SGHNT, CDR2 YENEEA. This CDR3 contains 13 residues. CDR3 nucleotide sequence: TGTGCCAGCAGCAAGGGACACCGCTACGAGCAGTACTTC. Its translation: CASSKGHRYEQYF.

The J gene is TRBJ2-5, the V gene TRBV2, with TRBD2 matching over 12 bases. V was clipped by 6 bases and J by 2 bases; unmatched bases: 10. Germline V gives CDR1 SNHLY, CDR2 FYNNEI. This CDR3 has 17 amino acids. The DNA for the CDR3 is TGTGCCAGCAGGGCGTGGCTAGCGGGAGGGAATCAAGAGACCCAGTACTTC. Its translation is CASRAWLAGGNQETQYF.

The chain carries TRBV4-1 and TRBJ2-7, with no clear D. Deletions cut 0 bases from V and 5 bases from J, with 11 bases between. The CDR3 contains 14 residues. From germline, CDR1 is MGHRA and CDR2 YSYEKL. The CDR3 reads CASSQEGGQDEQYF. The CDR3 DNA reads TGCGCCAGCAGCCAAGAGGGTGGCCAGGACGAGCAGTACTTC.

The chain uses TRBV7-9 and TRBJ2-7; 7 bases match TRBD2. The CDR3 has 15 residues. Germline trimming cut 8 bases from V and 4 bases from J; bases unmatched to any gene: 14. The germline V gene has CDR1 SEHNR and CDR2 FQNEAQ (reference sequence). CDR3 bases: TGTGCCAGCTCCTCAGGGTGGGAGGGGACTTACGAGCAGTACTTC. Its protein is CASSSGWEGTYEQYF.

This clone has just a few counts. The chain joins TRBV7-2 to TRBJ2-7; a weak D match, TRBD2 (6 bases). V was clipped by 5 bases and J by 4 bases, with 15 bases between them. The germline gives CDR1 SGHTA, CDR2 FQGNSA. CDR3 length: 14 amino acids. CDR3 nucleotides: TGTGCCAGCAGCGAAAACCTGGGACTGTACGAGCAGTACTTC. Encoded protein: CASSENLGLYEQYF.

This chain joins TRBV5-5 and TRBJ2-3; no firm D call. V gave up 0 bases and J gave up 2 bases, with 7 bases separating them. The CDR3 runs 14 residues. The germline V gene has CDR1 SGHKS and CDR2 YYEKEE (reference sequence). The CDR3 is CASSLGHNTDTQYF. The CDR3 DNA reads TGTGCCAGCAGCTTGGGACATAACACAGATACGCAGTATTTT.

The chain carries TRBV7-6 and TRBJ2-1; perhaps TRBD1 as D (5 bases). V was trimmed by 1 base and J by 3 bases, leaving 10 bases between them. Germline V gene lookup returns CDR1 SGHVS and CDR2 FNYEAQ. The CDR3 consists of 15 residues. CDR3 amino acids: CASSLGQGSYNEQFF. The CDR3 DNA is TGTGCCAGCAGCTTAGGGCAGGGTAGCTACAATGAGCAGTTCTTC. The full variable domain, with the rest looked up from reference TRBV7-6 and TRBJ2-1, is GAGVSQSPRYKVTKRGQDVALRCDPISGHVSLYWYRQALGQGPEFLTYFNYEAQQDKSGLPNDRFSAERPEGSISTLTIQRTEQRDSAMYRCASSLGQGSYNEQFFGPGTRLTVL.

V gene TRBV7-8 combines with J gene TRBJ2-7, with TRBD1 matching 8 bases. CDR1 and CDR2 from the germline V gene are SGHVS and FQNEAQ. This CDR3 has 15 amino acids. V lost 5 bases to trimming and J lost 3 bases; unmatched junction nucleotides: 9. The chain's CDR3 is CASSPPRTGFYEQYF. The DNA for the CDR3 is TGTGCCAGCAGCCCCCCCCGGACAGGGTTCTACGAGCAGTACTTC.

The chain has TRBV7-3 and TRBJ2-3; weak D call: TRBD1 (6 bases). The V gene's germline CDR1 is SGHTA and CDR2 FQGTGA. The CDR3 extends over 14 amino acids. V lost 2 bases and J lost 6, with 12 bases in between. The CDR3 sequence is CASSLLGGVDTQYF. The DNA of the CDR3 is TGTGCCAGCAGCTTATTAGGGGGTGTGGATACGCAGTATTTT.

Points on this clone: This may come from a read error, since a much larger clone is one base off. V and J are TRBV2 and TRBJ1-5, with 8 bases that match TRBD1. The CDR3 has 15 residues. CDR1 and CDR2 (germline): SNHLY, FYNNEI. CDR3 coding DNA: TGTGCCAGCAAGGGGACAGGAGCTAGCAATCAGCTCCAGCATTTT. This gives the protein CASKGTGASNQLQHF.

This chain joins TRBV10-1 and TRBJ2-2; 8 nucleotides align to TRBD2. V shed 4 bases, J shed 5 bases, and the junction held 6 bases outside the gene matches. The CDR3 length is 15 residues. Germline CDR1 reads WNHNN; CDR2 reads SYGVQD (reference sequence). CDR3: CASSVGLVGTGELFF. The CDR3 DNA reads TGCGCCAGCAGTGTGGGACTAGTGGGGACCGGGGAGCTGTTTTTT.

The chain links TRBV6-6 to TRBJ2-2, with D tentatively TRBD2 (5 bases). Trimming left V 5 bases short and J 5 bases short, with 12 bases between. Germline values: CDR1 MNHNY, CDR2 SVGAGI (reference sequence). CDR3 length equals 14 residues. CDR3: CASSPSGGTGELFF. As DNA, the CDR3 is TGTGCCAGCAGTCCAAGCGGTGGGACCGGGGAGCTGTTTTTT.

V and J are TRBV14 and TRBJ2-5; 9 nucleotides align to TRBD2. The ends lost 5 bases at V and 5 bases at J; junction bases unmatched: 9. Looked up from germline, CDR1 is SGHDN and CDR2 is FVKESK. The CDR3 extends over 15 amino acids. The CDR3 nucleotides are TGTGCCAGCAGCACCCCGCTAGCGGGAATTGAGACCCAGTACTTC. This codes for CASSTPLAGIETQYF. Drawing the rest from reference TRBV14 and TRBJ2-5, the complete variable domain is EAGVTQFPSHSVIEKGQTVTLRCDPISGHDNLYWYRRVMGKEIKFLLHFVKESKQDESGMPNNRFLAERTGGTYSTLKVQPAELEDSGVYFCASSTPLAGIETQYFGPGTRLLVL.

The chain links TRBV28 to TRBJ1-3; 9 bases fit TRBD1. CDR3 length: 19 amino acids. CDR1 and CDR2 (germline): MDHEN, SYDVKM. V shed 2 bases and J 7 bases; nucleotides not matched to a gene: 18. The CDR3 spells CASSLPPDEDRGEVNTIYF. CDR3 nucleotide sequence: TGTGCCAGCAGTTTACCGCCAGACGAGGACAGGGGAGAGGTCAACACCATATATTTT. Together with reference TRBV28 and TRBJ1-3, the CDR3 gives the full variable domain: DVKVTQSSRYLVKRTGEKVFLECVQDMDHENMFWYRQDPGLGLRLIYFSYDVKMKEKGDIPEGYSVSREKKERFSLILESASTNQTSMYLCASSLPPDEDRGEVNTIYFGEGSWLTVV.

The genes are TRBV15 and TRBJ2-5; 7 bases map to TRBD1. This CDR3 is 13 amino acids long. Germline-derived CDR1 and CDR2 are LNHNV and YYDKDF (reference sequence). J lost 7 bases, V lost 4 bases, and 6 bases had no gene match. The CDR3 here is CATSKRDSLTQYF. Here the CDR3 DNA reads TGTGCCACCAGCAAACGGGACAGCCTGACCCAGTACTTC.

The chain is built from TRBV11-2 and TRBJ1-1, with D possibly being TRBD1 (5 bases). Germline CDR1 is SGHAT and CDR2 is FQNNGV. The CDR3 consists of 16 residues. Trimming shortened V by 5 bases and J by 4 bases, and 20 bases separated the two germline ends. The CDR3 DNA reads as TGTGCCAGCAGCCCTAGGCGGGGACCCGGGGGCACTGAAGCTTTCTTT. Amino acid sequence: CASSPRRGPGGTEAFF.

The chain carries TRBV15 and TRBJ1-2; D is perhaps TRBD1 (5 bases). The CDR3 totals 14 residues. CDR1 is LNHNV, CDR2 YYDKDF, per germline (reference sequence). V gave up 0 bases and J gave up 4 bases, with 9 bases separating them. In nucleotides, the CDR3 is TGTGCCACCAGCAGAGATCAGGGTACCTATGGCTACACCTTC. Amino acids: CATSRDQGTYGYTF.

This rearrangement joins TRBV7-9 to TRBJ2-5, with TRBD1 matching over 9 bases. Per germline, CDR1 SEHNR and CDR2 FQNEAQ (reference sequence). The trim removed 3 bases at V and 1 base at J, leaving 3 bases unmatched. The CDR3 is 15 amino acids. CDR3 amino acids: CASSFGTGFQETQYF. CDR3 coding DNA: TGTGCCAGCAGCTTCGGGACAGGGTTCCAAGAGACCCAGTACTTC.